A single T cell receptor beta chain is shown here with its context. As for time point: pretreatment peripheral blood. These data originate in a study of PD-L1 blockade in urothelial cancer. V trimming: 6 bases; J trimming: 1 base; junction bases outside the gene matches: 1. Germline V gene data show CDR1 as SGHTA and CDR2 as FQGNSA. This CDR3 contains 14 residues. TCRdb keeps only in-frame clones here, not all; method: immunoSEQ multiplex PCR. Of under 55,000 clones listed, 80% to 90% are singletons. The chain combines TRBV7-2 with TRBJ2-2; 8 positions match TRBD2. The sequence was obtained from a man aged 65 to 85 with urothelial cancer. The input for sequencing was PBMCs, taken around atezolizumab (anti-PD-L1) treatment. CDR3 nucleotides: TGTGCCAGCAGGAGCGGGGGGAACACCGGGGAGCTGTTTTTT. This translates into CASRSGGNTGELFF.